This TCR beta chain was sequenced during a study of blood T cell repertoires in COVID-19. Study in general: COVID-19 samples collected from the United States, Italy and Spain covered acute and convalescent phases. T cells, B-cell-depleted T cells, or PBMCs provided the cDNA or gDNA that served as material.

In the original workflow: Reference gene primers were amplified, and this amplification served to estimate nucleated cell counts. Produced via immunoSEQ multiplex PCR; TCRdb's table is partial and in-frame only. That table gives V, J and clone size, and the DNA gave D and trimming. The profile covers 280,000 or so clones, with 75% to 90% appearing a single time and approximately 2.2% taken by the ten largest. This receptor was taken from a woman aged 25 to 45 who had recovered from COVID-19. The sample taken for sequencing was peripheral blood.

The CDR3 here is CASSSVRVGYEQYF. CDR3 bases: TGTGCCAGCAGCTCGGTCAGGGTCGGCTACGAGCAGTACTTC. The chain combines TRBV11-2 with TRBJ2-7, with D perhaps TRBD1 (5 bases). CDR1 is SGHAT and CDR2 is FQNNGV in the germline V gene. This CDR3 is 14 amino acids long. The germline V and J ends were trimmed by 4 bases and 3 bases, with 13 bases remaining between them.